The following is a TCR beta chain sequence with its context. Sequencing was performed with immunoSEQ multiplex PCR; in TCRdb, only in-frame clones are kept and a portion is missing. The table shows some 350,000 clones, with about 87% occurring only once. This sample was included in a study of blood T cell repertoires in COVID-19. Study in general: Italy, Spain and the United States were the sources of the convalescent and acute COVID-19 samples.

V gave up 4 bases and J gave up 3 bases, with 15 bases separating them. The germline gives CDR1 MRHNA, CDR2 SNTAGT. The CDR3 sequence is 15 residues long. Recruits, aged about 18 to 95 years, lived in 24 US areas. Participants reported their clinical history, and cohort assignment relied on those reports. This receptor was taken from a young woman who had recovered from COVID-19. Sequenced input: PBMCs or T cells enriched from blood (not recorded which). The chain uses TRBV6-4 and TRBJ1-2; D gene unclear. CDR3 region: CASSVSGTQDYGYTF. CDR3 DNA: TGTGCCAGCAGTGTGTCAGGCACTCAGGACTATGGCTACACCTTC.